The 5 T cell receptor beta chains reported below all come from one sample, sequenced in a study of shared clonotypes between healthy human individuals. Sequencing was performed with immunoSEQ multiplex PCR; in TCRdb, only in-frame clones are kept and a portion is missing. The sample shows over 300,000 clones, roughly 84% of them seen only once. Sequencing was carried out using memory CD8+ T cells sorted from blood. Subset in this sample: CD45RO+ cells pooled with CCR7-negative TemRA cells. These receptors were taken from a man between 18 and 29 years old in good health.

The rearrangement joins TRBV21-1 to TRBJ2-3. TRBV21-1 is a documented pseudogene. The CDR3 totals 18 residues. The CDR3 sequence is CASSKGGCKGPSTDTQYF. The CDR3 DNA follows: TGTGCCAGCAGCAAAGGAGGGTGTAAGGGACCTAGCACAGATACGCAGTATTTT.

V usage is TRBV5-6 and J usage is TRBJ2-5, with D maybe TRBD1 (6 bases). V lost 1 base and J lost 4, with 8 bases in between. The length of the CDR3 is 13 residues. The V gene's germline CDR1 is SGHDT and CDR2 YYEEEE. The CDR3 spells CASSLIGGETQYF. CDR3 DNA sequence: TGTGCCAGCAGCTTGATAGGGGGAGAGACCCAGTACTTC.

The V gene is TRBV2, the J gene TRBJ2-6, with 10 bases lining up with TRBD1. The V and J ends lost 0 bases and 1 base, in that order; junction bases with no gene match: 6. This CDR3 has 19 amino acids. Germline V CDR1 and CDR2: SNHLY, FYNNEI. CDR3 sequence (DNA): TGTGCCAGCAGTGAAGCGGTTGGGACAGGGGTTTCTGGGGCCAACGTCCTGACTTTC. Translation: CASSEAVGTGVSGANVLTF.

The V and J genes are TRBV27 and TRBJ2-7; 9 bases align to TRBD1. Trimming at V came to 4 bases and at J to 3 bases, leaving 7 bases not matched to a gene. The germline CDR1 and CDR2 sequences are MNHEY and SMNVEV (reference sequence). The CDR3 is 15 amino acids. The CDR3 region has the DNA TGTGCCAGCAGTTATACAGGGACAGGGAACTACGAGCAGTACTTC. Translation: CASSYTGTGNYEQYF.

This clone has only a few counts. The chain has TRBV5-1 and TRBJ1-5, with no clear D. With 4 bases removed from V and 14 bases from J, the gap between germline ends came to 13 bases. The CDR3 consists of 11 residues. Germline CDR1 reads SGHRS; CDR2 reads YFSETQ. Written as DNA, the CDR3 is TGCGCCAGCAGCCCGGATCCCCCGGAGCATTTT. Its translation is CASSPDPPEHF. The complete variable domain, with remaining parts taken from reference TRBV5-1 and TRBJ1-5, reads KAGVTQTPRYLIKTRGQQVTLSCSPISGHRSVSWYQQTPGQGLQFLFEYFSETQRNKGNFPGRFSGRQFSNSRSEMNVSTLELGDSALYLCASSPDPPEHFGDGTRLSIL.